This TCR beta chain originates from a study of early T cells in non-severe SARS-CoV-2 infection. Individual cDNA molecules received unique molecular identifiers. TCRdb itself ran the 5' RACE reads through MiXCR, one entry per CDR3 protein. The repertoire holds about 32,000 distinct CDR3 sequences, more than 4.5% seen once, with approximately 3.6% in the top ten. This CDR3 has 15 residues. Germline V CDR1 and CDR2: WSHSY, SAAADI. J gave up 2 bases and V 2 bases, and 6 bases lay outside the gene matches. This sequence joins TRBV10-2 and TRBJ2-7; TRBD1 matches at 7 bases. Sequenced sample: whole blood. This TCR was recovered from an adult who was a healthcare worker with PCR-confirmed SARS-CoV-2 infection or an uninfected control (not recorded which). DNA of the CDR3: TGCGCCAGCAGTGAGGGGCCAGGGGGAGCCTACGAGCAGTACTTC. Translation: CASSEGPGGAYEQYF.